This T cell receptor (beta chain) stems from a study of T cell responses to AZD1222 COVID-19 vaccine. Some clones are missing from TCRdb's copy, which holds only in-frame ones; the method was immunoSEQ multiplex PCR. The data show under 130,000 clones, with 91% seen just once and around 45% held by the top ten. Study-level findings and limits: Only six or seven AZD1222 recipients tested seropositive at baseline. As reported, nearly half of all spike-specific TCRs target variant regions that are unmutated. Rises in breadth and depth of Spike-specific TCRs came after two AZD1222 doses.

The CDR3 loop spans 14 amino acids. Trimming cost V 0 bases and J 1 base, with 9 bases left between them. CDR1 is GTSNPN, CDR2 SVGIG, per germline (reference sequence). Note on this clone: Its antigen is currently unknown.

V gene TRBV30 combines with J gene TRBJ1-1, with D unresolved. The sequence derives from an adult in good health. The starting material was peripheral blood, obtained on day 0 of AZD1222 vaccination. CDR3 coding DNA: TGTGCCTGGAGTGTAGGACTGTCGAACACTGAAGCTTTCTTT. Translation gives CAWSVGLSNTEAFF.